The clone carrying this TCR beta chain was observed once. Its antigen is currently unknown. The length of the CDR3 is 12 residues. CDR1 and CDR2 from the germline V gene are SGHTA and FQGNSA. V gave up 5 bases and J gave up 2 bases, with 6 bases separating them. Genomic DNA served as template for TCR beta VDJ and CDR3 profiling. MiXCR, applied by TCRdb to the reads, yields one record per CDR3 protein. The sample has tens of thousands of distinct CDR3 sequences, around 70% seen once. This sample is part of a study of CD8+CD57+ T cells in acquired aplastic anemia. The overall study: DNA from sorted CD4+ and CD8+ cells averaged approximately 2.9 ug.

Findings of the study overall: Shared by patients and controls, roughly 28 CD8+ CDR3s were abundant in patients.

The patients chosen for sequencing had shown expansion of CD8+CD57+ cells (detected by flow cytometry). Among the patients, all had severe acquired aplastic anemia. Sequencing was carried out using sorted CD4+, CD8+, or CD8+CD57+ T cells (not recorded which) from PBMCs. The origin of this receptor is a human donor with aplastic anemia. The genes are TRBV7-2 and TRBJ2-5; D gene uncertain. CDR3 loop: CASSLIQETQYF. CDR3 nucleotide sequence: TGTGCCAGCAGCCTAATACAAGAGACCCAGTACTTC.